This is a list of T cell receptor beta chains from one sample in a study of blood T cell repertoires in COVID-19. The repertoire was sequenced with immunoSEQ multiplex PCR; TCRdb's copy has only in-frame clones and lacks some. Here the sample spans 25,000 to 35,000 clones, roughly 85% being singletons. Sequenced: peripheral blood. These receptors all come from an elderly man with active COVID-19. The CDR3 runs from the conserved cysteine through the conserved F or W. Each record gives: D gene, clone size, V gene, CDR3 length, J gene, CDR3 DNA, CDR3 protein. A D gene is named only where the DNA matches it firmly. Clone size appears in some rows only: once, few, many, or a class for an expanded clone.

NA	NA	TRBV25-1	14	TRBJ1-5	TGTGCCAGCAGTGAATCGGTTAGCAATCAGCCCCAGCATTTT	CASSESVSNQPQHF
NA	NA	TRBV5-4	12	TRBJ2-5	TGTGCCAGCAGCCAAGGAGTGGGGACCCAGTACTTC	CASSQGVGTQYF
TRBD1	NA	TRBV19	14	TRBJ1-6	TGTGCCAGTAGTATCAACAGGGGGGCTTCACCCCTCCACTTT	CASSINRGASPLHF
TRBD1	NA	TRBV7-9	14	TRBJ2-5	TGTGCCAGCAGCCCTACAGGGGCGATAGGGGCCCAGTACTTC	CASSPTGAIGAQYF
TRBD1	NA	TRBV7-9	13	TRBJ2-7	TGTGCCAGCAGCTTTACAGGGGCCTACGAGCAGTACTTC	CASSFTGAYEQYF
TRBD2	NA	TRBV5-1	15	TRBJ2-4	TGCGCCAGCAGCTTGCCGGGAGGTACTCTAAACATTCAGTACTTC	CASSLPGGTLNIQYF
NA	NA	TRBV5-5	15	TRBJ1-5	TGTGCCAGCAGCTTTTCGGGGGACAGCAATCAGCCCCAGCATTTT	CASSFSGDSNQPQHF
NA	NA	TRBV6-4	14	TRBJ1-1	TGTGCCAGCAGTGACTCGGGGGGGAGTAAGGAGGCTTTCTTT	CASSDSGGSKEAFF
TRBD1	NA	TRBV7-2	16	TRBJ1-2	TGTGCCAGCAGCTTAGGATGGGACAGGGGTTTCCATGGCTACACCTTC	CASSLGWDRGFHGYTF
TRBD2	NA	TRBV15	16	TRBJ2-1	TGTGCCACCAGCAGAGGACGGGCTAGCGGGGGGGATCTGCAGTTCTTC	CATSRGRASGGDLQFF
NA	NA	TRBV2	12	TRBJ2-1	TGTGCCAGCAGCCAGGGGTACAATGAGCAGTTCTTC	CASSQGYNEQFF
NA	NA	TRBV2	13	TRBJ1-2	TGTGCCAGCTCTCCGACGGAGGGCAAAGGCTACACCTTC	CASSPTEGKGYTF
TRBD1	NA	TRBV3-1/TRBV3-2	14	TRBJ1-1	TGTGCCAGCAGCCGAACCCCAGGGGGAACTGAAGCTTTCTTT	CASSRTPGGTEAFF
NA	NA	TRBV5-1	15	TRBJ1-6	TGCGCCAGCAGGACACAGAGCTCCTATAATTCACCCCTCCACTTT	CASRTQSSYNSPLHF
TRBD1	NA	TRBV19	15	TRBJ1-6	TGTGCCAGTAGTATAGCGGGACAGGGGGATTCACCCCTCCACTTT	CASSIAGQGDSPLHF
NA	NA	TRBV4-2	18	TRBJ1-2	TGTGCCAGCAGCCAAGATGGGTGGACTCGCCCGCGTCACTATGGCTACACCTTC	CASSQDGWTRPRHYGYTF
NA	NA	TRBV9	15	TRBJ1-1	TGTGCCAGCAGCATCCAAGCAACAGGCCTGACTGAAGCTTTCTTT	CASSIQATGLTEAFF
NA	NA	TRBV27	14	TRBJ2-2	TGTGCCAGCAGAACCAGGGTGAGCACCGGGGAGCTGTTTTTT	CASRTRVSTGELFF
TRBD1	NA	TRBV7-2	13	TRBJ1-2	TGTGCCAGCAGCTACACAGGGGTCTATGGCTACACCTTC	CASSYTGVYGYTF
NA	NA	TRBV11-3	13	TRBJ2-1	TGTGCCAGCAGCGTAGGGGCTAACAATGAGCAGTTCTTC	CASSVGANNEQFF
TRBD1	NA	TRBV2	14	TRBJ1-5	TGTGCCAGCAGCGACGACAGGGTTAATCAGCCCCAGCATTTT	CASSDDRVNQPQHF
NA	NA	TRBV18	15	TRBJ2-3	TGTGCCAGCTCCGAGTCGGGCGGGAGCACAGATACGCAGTATTTT	CASSESGGSTDTQYF
NA	NA	TRBV3-1/TRBV3-2	14	TRBJ2-5	TGTGCCAGCAGCCAACGAACACCACAAGAGACCCAGTACTTC	CASSQRTPQETQYF
NA	NA	TRBV19	14	TRBJ1-2	TGTGCCAGTAGTAATAGGAGACGCTCCCATGGCTACACCTTC	CASSNRRRSHGYTF
NA	NA	TRBV7-9	14	TRBJ1-1	TGTGCCAGCAGCTTACTGGGCGGGGGAAGAGAAGCTTTCTTT	CASSLLGGGREAFF
TRBD1	NA	TRBV9	15	TRBJ1-4	TGTGCCAGCAGCGTAACGACAGGGTGGAATGAAAAACTGTTTTTT	CASSVTTGWNEKLFF
NA	NA	TRBV4-1	16	TRBJ2-3	TGCGCCAGCAGCCAAGATGTGGCGGGGAACACAGATACGCAGTATTTT	CASSQDVAGNTDTQYF
NA	once	TRBV7-2	11	TRBJ1-1	TGTGCCAGCAGCTTAGGTGGCGAAGCTTTCTTT	CASSLGGEAFF
NA	NA	TRBV18	15	TRBJ2-3	TGTGCCAGCTCACCGCGGCCAGGGAGCACAGATACGCAGTATTTT	CASSPRPGSTDTQYF
TRBD2	once	TRBV2	14	TRBJ2-4	TGTGCCAGTGACAGAGCGGGGGGTGCAAACATTCAGTACTTC	CASDRAGGANIQYF
NA	few	TRBV7-9	14	TRBJ1-2	TGTGCCAGCAGCTTATCAGGGACTAACTATGGCTACACCTTC	CASSLSGTNYGYTF
TRBD2	few	TRBV19	15	TRBJ2-7	TGTGCCAGTAGTAAAAGGGATAGCGGGGGCTACGAGCAGTACTTC	CASSKRDSGGYEQYF
NA	few	TRBV7-2	13	TRBJ2-7	TGTGCCAGCAGCTACACTAGTATCTACGAGCAGTACTTC	CASSYTSIYEQYF
NA	NA	TRBV6-6	15	TRBJ2-1	TGTGCCAGCACCAAGACGAGTCGGGGCTACAATGAGCAGTTCTTC	CASTKTSRGYNEQFF
TRBD1	NA	TRBV6-5	15	TRBJ1-3	TGTGCCAGCACCCTGGGACAGTTCTCTGGAAACACCATATATTTT	CASTLGQFSGNTIYF
TRBD1	few	TRBV18	15	TRBJ2-7	TGTGCCAGCTCACCAAACGGACAGGGTACATACGAGCAGTACTTC	CASSPNGQGTYEQYF
NA	few	TRBV28	16	TRBJ2-7	TGTGCCAGCAGTTCCCCGAGCTTAGGGGGGGCTTACGAGCAGTACTTC	CASSSPSLGGAYEQYF
NA	NA	TRBV4-2	16	TRBJ1-3	TGTGCCAGCAGCCAAGAAAAAGCAGGGTCTGGAAACACCATATATTTT	CASSQEKAGSGNTIYF
NA	NA	TRBV2	16	TRBJ1-3	TGTGCCAGCAGTGAAGGGGCCGGTCTCTCTGGAAACACCATATATTTT	CASSEGAGLSGNTIYF
NA	few	TRBV4-1	13	TRBJ1-2	TGCGCCAGCAGCCAAGGGCCAGGCTATGGCTACACCTTC	CASSQGPGYGYTF
NA	NA	TRBV28	12	TRBJ1-2	TGTGCCAGCAGTTTAGGAGGGTATGGCTACACCTTC	CASSLGGYGYTF
NA	NA	TRBV11-3	15	TRBJ1-1	TGTGCCAGCAGCTTAGGTCAGGACACGAACACTGAAGCTTTCTTT	CASSLGQDTNTEAFF
TRBD1	NA	TRBV18	15	TRBJ1-1	TGTGCCAGCTCTCCACTTCAGGGGGCCGACACTGAAGCTTTCTTT	CASSPLQGADTEAFF
TRBD1	NA	TRBV3-1/TRBV3-2	15	TRBJ1-3	TGTGCCAGCAGCCCTGACAGGGTCTCTGGAAACACCATATATTTT	CASSPDRVSGNTIYF
TRBD2	NA	TRBV7-3	15	TRBJ2-1	TGTGCCAGCAGTGACCGGACTAGCGGGGGGAATGAGCAGTTCTTC	CASSDRTSGGNEQFF